This TCR beta chain derives from a study of regulatory T cells in long-lasting Graves disease. Described time point: newly diagnosed GD, antithyroid drugs for less than 3 months. Construction of the TCR library relied on RNA isolated from PBMCs. This CDR3 is built from 18 residues. The germline CDR1 and CDR2 sequences are SGHVS and FNYEAQ. V was clipped by 5 bases and J by 5 bases; unmatched bases: 10. The TCR beta library used iRepertoire HTBI primers with Arm-PCR amplification of CDR3. Using its own MiXCR run on the multiplex PCR reads, TCRdb lists one record per CDR3 protein. The sample holds some 410,000 distinct CDR3 sequences, over 15% seen once. These data were likewise used in another study, on T cells in Graves' hyperthyroidism and ophthalmopathy. That work contributes: Patients showing uncontrolled infection, other autoimmune disease, pregnancy or lactation were ineligible.

The sequence derives from a woman in her thirties with Graves disease. The chain is built from TRBV7-6 and TRBJ2-2, with 14 nucleotides matching TRBD2. This material consisted of peripheral blood mononuclear cells (PBMCs), taken at new diagnosis, from a patient treated with antithyroid drugs. The CDR3 DNA is TGTGCCAGCAGCCTCGAAACCGGGACTAGCGGGGGAACCGGGGAGCTGTTTTTT. It is translated as CASSLETGTSGGTGELFF.